This T cell receptor (beta chain) emerged from a study of OX40 agonist ivuxolimab in advanced cancers. The wider study: Those enrolled were around 87% male, with a mean age of 60 years and ages from about 20 to 79. Three patients, one with hepatocellular carcinoma and two with cutaneous melanoma, achieved partial responses. Whole-study results and caveats: At 0.1 to 3.0 mg/kg and by week 6, CD4+ and CD8+ T cells in the blood had expanded clonally.

Note on this clone: Its antigen is unknown.

The CDR3 has 15 amino acids. Germline V gene lookup returns CDR1 GTSNPN and CDR2 SVGIG (reference sequence). V dropped 2 bases and J dropped 9; count of bases not matched to a gene: 13. This table comes from immunoSEQ multiplex PCR, and its TCRdb copy is limited to in-frame clones, with some not included. Found here are approximately 74,000 clones, around 90% of them singletons; the top ten hold approximately 0.5%. The specimen comprised CD4+ or CD8+ T cells sorted from blood, sampled in a trial of the OX40 agonist ivuxolimab. The sequence was obtained from an adult with an advanced solid tumor such as melanoma, head and neck, liver or kidney cancer. This rearrangement joins TRBV30 to TRBJ1-5, with 7 bases fitting TRBD1. The CDR3 nucleotides are TGTGCCTGGAGTCCACCGAGGGACAGAAGGGGGCCCCAGCATTTT. Residues: CAWSPPRDRRGPQHF.